This T cell receptor beta chain comes out of a study of molecular identifiers for immune sequencing clone quantification. The authors gated naive CD8 T cells as CD8+CD4-CCR7+CD45RA+ for sorting. Both previously described methods and listed TCR primers were employed to make bulk TCR libraries. TCRdb called the PCR reads again in MiXCR, with one record for every CDR3 protein. The data show nearly 650,000 distinct CDR3 sequences, about 25% seen once. Only a few counts were recorded for this clonotype. V dropped 5 bases and J dropped 2 bases, with 13 bases sitting between them. CDR3 length equals 14 residues. CDR1 and CDR2 from the germline V gene are SEHNR and FQNEAQ (reference sequence).

Sequencing was done on a sample of naive CD8+ T cells from blood, with Jurkat cell RNA spiked in. As to subset: FACS-sorted CD8+CD4-CCR7+CD45RA+ naive T cells. The rearrangement joins TRBV7-9 to TRBJ2-7; D is uncertain. The receptor was derived from a human donor in good health. Some libraries in this study had Jurkat cell RNA spiked in. The CDR3 DNA sequence: TGTGCCAGCAGCATGGGCAGGCACGCCTACGAGCAGTACTTC. This gives the protein CASSMGRHAYEQYF.